This T cell receptor (beta chain) came from a study of T cells in Graves' hyperthyroidism and ophthalmopathy. Germline V gene sequence: CDR1 MNHEY, CDR2 SMNVEV (reference sequence). V lost 5 bases, J lost 0 bases, and 12 bases lay in between. CDR3 size: 15 residues. Remarks on this clonotype: One base away lies a much larger clone, so this may be a sequencing read error.

Researchers amplified the TCR beta CDR3 regions from RNA transcripts. First-round RT-PCR with HTBI primers amplified the TCR CDR3 region. TCRdb re-called the multiplex PCR reads through MiXCR, storing one row per CDR3 protein. The table has approximately 420,000 distinct CDR3 sequences, roughly an eighth seen once; the top ten hold 5.3%. Isolation of PBMCs was performed on approximately 10 ml fresh peripheral blood. The sequenced material came from blood. This receptor was taken from a woman between 18 and 30 years old with Graves' hyperthyroidism. V is TRBV27 and J is TRBJ2-3, with D maybe TRBD1 (6 bases). CDR3 bases: TGTGCCAGCAGTCCTCGGACAGCTAGCACAGATACGCAGTATTTT. As protein: CASSPRTASTDTQYF.